Sequencing of this T cell receptor (beta chain) was carried out in a study of CD4+ T cells in melanoma. As for this clone: The antigen is undetermined.

Method: immunoSEQ multiplex PCR; TCRdb's copy keeps in-frame clones and lacks some. The table lists roughly 120,000 clones, about 90% of them singletons. CDR3 length: 16 residues. Germline V lookup: CDR1 LGHNA, CDR2 YNFKEQ. The V end was cut by 0 bases, the J end by 1 base, with 12 bases between. Broader study findings: A reported correlation linked neoantigen-specific CD4+ T cells to CD8+, macrophage and B cell function.

The rearrangement joins TRBV4-2 to TRBJ2-5; no clear D gene. The sequencing input was peripheral blood. This receptor was taken from a human donor with melanoma. CDR3 nucleotide sequence: TGTGCCAGCAGCCAAGACGTCCGGGCTCGCCAAGAGACCCAGTACTTC. It translates to CASSQDVRARQETQYF.